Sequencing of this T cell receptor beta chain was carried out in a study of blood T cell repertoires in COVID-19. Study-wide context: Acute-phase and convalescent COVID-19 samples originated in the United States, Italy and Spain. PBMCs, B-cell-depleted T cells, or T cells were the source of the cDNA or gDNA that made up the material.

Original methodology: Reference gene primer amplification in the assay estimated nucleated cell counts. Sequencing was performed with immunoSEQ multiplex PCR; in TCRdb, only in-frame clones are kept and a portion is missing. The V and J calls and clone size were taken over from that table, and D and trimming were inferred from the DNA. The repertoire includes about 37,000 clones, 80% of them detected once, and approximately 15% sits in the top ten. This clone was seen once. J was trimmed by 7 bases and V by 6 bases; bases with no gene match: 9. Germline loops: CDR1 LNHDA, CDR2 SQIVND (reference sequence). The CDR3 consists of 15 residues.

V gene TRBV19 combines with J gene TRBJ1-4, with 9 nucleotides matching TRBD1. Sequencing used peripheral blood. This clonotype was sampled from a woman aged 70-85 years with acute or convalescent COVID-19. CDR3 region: CASSNRGPGSEKLFF. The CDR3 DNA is TGTGCCAGTAGCAACAGGGGGCCGGGGAGTGAAAAACTGTTTTTT. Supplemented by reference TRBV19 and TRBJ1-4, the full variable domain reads DGGITQSPKYLFRKEGQNVTLSCEQNLNHDAMYWYRQDPGQGLRLIYYSQIVNDFQKGDIAEGYSVSREKKESFPLTVTSAQKNPTAFYLCASSNRGPGSEKLFFGSGTQLSVL.